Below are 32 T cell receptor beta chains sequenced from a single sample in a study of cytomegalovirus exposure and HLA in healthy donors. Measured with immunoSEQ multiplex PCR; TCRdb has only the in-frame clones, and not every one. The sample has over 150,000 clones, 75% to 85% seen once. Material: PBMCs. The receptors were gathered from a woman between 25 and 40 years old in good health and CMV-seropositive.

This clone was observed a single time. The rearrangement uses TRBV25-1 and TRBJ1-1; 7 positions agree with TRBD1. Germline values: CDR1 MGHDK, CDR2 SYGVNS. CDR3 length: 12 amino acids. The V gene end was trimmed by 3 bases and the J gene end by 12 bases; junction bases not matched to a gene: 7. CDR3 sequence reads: CASSDAGGGPFF. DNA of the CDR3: TGTGCCAGCAGTGACGCCGGAGGGGGCCCTTTCTTT.

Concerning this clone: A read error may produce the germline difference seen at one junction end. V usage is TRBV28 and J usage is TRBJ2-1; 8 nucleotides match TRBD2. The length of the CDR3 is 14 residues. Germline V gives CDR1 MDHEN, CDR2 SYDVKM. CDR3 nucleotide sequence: TGTGCCAGCAGTATAGCGGGATCCTTCAATGAGCAGTTCTTC. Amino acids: CASSIAGSFNEQFF. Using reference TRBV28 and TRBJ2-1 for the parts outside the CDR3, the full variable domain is DVKVTQSSRYLVKRTGEKVFLECVQDMDHENMFWYRQDPGLGLRLIYFSYDVKMKEKGDIPEGYSVSREKKERFSLILESASTNQTSMYLCASSIAGSFNEQFFGPGTRLTVL.

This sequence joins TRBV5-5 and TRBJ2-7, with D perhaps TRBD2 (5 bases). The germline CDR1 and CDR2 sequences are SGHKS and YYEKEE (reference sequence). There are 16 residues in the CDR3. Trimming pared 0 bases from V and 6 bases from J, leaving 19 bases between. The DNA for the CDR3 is TGTGCCAGCAGCTTGGCGCCCCGAGGACTCCCCTCCGAGCAGTACTTC. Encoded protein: CASSLAPRGLPSEQYF.

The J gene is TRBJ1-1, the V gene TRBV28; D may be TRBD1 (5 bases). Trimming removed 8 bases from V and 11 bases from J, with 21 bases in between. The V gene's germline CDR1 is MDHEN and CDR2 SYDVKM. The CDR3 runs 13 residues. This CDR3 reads CASDSALDAGAFF. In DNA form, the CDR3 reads TGTGCCAGCGACAGCGCCTTAGACGCCGGTGCTTTCTTT.

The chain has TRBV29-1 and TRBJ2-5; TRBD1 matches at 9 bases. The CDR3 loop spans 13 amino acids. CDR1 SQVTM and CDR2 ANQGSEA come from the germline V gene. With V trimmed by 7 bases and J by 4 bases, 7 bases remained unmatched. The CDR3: CSGGQGRAETQYF. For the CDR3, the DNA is TGCAGCGGCGGACAGGGGAGAGCAGAGACCCAGTACTTC.

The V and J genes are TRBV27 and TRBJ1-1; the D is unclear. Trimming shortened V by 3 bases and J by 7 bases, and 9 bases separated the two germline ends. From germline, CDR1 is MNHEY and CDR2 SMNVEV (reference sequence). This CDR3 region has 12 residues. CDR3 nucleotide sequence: TGTGCCAGCAGTTTTTTCGGTGGTGAAGCTTTCTTT. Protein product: CASSFFGGEAFF.

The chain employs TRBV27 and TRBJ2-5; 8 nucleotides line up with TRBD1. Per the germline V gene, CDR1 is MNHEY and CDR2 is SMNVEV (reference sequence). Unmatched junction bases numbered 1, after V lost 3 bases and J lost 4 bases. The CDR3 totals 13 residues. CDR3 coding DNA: TGTGCCAGCAGTTTTACAGGGGGAGAGACCCAGTACTTC. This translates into CASSFTGGETQYF.

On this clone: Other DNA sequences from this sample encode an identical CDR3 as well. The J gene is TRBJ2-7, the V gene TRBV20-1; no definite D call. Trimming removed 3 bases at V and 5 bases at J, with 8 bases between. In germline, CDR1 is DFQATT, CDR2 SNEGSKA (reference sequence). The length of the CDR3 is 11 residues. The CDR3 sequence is CSASVRDEQYF. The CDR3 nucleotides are TGCAGTGCTAGTGTACGGGACGAGCAGTACTTC.

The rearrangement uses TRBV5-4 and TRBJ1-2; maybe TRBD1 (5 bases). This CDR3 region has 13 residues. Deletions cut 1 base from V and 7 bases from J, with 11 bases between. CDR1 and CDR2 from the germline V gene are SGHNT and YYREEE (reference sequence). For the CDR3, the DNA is TGTGCCAGCAGCTTGTCAGGGATAGGTGGCTACACCTTC. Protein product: CASSLSGIGGYTF.

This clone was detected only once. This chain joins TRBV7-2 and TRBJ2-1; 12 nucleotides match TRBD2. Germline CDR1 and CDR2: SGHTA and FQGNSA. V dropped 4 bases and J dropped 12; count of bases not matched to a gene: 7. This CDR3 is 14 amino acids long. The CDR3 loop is CASSSGLAGPWQFF. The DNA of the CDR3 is TGTGCCAGCAGCTCCGGACTAGCGGGACCTTGGCAGTTCTTC.

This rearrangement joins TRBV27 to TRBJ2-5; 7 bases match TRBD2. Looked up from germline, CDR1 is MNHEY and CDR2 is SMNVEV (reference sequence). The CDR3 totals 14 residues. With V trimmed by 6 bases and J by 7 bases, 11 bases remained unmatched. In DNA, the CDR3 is TGTGCCAGCAGGTCGTGGGAGGGCGGGGGGACCCAGTACTTC. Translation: CASRSWEGGGTQYF.

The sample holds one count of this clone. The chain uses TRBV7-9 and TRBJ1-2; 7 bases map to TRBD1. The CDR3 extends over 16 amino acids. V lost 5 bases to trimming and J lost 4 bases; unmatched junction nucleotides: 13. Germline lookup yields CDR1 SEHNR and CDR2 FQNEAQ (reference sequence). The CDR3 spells CASSALRRQGTYGYTF. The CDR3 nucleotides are TGTGCCAGCAGCGCCCTGAGGCGACAGGGAACCTATGGCTACACCTTC.

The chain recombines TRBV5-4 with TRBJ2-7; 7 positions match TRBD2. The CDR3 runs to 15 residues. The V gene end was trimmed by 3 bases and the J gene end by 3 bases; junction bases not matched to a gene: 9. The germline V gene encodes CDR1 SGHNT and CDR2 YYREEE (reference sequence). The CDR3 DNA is TGTGCCAGCAGCTCCGCGGGGGATCTAGTCTACGAGCAGTACTTC. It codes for CASSSAGDLVYEQYF.

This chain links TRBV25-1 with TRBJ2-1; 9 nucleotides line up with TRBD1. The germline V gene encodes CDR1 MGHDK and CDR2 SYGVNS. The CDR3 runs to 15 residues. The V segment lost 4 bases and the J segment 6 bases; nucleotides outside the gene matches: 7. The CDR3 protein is CASSGMGQGTNEQFF. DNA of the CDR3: TGTGCCAGCAGTGGAATGGGACAGGGAACCAATGAGCAGTTCTTC.

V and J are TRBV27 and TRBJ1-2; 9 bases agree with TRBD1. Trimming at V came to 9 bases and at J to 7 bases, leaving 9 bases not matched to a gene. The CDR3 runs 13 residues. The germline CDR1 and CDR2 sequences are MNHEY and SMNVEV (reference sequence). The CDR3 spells CASTDRGSSGYTF. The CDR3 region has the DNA TGTGCCAGTACGGACAGGGGTTCTTCTGGCTACACCTTC.

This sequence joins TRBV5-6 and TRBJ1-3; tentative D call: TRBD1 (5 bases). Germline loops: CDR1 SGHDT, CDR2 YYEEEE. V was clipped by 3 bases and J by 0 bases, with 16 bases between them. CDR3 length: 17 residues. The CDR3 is CASSSRQLLSSGNTIYF. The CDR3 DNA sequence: TGTGCCAGCAGCTCCCGACAGCTACTCAGCTCTGGAAACACCATATATTTT.

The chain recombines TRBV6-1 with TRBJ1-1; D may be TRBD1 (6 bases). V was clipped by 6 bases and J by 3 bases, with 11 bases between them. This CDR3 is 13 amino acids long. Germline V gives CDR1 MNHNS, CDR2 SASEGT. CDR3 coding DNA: TGTGCCAGCAGAACAAACAGGGACACTGAAGCTTTCTTT. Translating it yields CASRTNRDTEAFF.

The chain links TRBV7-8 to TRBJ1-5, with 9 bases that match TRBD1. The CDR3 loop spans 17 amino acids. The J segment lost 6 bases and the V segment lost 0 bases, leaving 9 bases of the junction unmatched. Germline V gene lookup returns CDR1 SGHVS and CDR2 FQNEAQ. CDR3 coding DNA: TGTGCCAGCAGCTTAGCCCCAACAGGGGGCGCGGGTCAGCCCCAGCATTTT. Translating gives CASSLAPTGGAGQPQHF.

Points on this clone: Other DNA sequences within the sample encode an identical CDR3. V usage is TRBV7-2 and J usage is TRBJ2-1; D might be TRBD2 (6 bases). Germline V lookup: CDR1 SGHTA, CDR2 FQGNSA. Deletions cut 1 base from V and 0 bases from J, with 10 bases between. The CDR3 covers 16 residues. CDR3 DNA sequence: TGTGCCAGCAGCTTAGTGGCCGGGAGCTCCTACAATGAGCAGTTCTTC. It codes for CASSLVAGSSYNEQFF.

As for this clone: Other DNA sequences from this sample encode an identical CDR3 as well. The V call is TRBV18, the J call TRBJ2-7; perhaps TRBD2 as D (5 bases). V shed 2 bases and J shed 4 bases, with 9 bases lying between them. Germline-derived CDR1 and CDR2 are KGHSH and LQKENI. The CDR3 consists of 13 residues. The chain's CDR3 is CASSPGRGYEQYF. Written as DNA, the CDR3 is TGTGCCAGCTCACCAGGTCGGGGTTACGAGCAGTACTTC.

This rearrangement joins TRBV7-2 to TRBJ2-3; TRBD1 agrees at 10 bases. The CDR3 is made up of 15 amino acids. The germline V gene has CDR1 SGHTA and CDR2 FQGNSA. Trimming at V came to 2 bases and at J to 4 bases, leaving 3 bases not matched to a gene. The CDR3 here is CASSLHGTGADTQYF. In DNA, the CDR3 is TGTGCCAGCAGCTTACACGGGACAGGGGCAGATACGCAGTATTTT.

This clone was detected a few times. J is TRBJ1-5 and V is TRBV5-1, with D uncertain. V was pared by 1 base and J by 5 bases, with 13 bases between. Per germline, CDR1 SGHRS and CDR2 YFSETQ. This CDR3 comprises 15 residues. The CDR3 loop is CASSLFGVADQPQHF. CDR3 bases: TGCGCCAGCAGCTTGTTCGGGGTAGCAGATCAGCCCCAGCATTTT. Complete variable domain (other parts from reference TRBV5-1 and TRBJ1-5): KAGVTQTPRYLIKTRGQQVTLSCSPISGHRSVSWYQQTPGQGLQFLFEYFSETQRNKGNFPGRFSGRQFSNSRSEMNVSTLELGDSALYLCASSLFGVADQPQHFGDGTRLSIL.

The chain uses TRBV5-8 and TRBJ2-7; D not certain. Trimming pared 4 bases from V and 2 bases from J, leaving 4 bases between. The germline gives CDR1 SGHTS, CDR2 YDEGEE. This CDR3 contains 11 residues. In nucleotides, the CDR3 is TGTGCCAGCAGCCCTACCTACGAGCAGTACTTC. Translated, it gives CASSPTYEQYF. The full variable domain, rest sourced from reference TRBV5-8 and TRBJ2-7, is EAGVTQSPTHLIKTRGQQATLRCSPISGHTSVYWYQQALGLGLQFLLWYDEGEERNRGNFPPRFSGRQFPNYSSELNVNALELEDSALYLCASSPTYEQYFGPGTRLTVT.

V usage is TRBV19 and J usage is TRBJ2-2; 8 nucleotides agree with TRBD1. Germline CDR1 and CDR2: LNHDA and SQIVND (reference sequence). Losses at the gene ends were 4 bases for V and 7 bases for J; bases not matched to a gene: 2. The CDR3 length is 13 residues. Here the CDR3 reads CASSTDRDGELFF. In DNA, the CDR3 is TGTGCCAGTAGTACGGACAGGGACGGGGAGCTGTTTTTT.

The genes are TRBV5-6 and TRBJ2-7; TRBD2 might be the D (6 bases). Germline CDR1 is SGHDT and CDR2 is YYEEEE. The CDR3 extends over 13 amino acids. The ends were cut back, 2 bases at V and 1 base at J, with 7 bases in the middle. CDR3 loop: CASSFGGSYEQYF. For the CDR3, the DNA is TGTGCCAGCAGCTTCGGGGGATCCTACGAGCAGTACTTC.

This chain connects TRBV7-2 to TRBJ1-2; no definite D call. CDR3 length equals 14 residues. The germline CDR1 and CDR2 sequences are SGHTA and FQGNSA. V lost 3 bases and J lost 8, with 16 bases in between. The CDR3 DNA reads TGTGCCAGCAGCTTCCCGACCGAGACGGGGGGCTACACCTTC. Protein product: CASSFPTETGGYTF.

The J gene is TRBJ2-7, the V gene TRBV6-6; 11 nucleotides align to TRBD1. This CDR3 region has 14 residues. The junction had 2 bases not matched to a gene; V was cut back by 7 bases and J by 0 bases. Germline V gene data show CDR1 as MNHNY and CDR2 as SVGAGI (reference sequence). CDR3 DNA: TGTGCCAGCACCGGGACAGGGGGCTCCTACGAGCAGTACTTC. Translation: CASTGTGGSYEQYF.

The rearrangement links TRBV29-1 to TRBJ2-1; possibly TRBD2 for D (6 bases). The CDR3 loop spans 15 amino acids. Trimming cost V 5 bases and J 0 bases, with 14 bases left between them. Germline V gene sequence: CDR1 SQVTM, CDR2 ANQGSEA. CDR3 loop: CSVTSSPSSYNEQFF. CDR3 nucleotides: TGCAGCGTTACTAGCTCCCCGAGCTCCTACAATGAGCAGTTCTTC.

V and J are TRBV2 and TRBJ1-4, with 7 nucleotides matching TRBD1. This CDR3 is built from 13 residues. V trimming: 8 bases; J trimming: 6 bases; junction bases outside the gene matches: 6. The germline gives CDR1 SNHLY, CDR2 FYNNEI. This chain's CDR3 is CASQQGRHEKLFF. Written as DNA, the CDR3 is TGTGCCAGCCAACAGGGGAGGCATGAAAAACTGTTTTTT.

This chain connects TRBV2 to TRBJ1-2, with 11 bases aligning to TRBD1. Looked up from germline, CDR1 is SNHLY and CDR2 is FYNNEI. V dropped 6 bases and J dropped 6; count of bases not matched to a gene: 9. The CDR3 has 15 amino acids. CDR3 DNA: TGTGCCAGCAGGGAGGGACAGGGGGGTGTTGATGGCTACACCTTC. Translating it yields CASREGQGGVDGYTF.

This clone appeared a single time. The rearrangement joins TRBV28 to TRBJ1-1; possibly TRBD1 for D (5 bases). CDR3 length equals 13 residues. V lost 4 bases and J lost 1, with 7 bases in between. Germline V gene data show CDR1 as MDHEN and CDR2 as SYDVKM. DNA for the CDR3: TGTGCCAGCAGTTCGCAGGGGAACACTGAAGCTTTCTTT. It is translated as CASSSQGNTEAFF.

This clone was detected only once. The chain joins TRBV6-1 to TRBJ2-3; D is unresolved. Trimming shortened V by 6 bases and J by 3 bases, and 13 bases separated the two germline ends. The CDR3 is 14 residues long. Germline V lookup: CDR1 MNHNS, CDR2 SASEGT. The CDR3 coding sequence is TGTGCCAGCAGAGACTTCCTAAATACAGATACGCAGTATTTT. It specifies CASRDFLNTDTQYF.